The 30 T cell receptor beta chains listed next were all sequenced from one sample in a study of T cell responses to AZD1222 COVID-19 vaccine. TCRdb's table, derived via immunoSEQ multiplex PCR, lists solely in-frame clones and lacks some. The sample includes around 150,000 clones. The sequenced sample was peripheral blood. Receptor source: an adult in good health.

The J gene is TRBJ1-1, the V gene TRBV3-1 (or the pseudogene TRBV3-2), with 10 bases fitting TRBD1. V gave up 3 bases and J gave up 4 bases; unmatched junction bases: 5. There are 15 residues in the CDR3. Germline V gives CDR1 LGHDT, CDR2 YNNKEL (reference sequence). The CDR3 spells CASSHPGQGTTEAFF. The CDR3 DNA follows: TGTGCCAGCAGCCATCCGGGACAGGGGACCACTGAAGCTTTCTTT.

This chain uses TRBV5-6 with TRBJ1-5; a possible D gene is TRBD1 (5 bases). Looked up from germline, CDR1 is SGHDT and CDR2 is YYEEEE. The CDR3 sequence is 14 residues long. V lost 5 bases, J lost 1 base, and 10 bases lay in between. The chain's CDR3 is CASSSGLSNQPQHF. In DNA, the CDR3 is TGTGCCAGCAGTTCGGGACTCAGCAATCAGCCCCAGCATTTT.

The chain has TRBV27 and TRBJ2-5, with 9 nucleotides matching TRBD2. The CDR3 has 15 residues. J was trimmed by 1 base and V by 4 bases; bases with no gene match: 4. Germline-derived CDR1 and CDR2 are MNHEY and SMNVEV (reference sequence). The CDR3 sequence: CASSSLAGPQETQYF. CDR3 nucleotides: TGTGCCAGCAGTTCCCTAGCGGGACCCCAAGAGACCCAGTACTTC.

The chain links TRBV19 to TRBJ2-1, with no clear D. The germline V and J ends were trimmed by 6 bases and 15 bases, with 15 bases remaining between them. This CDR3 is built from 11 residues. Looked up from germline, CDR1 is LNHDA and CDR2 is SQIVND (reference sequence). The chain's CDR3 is CASRVEFEVFF. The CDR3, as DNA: TGTGCCAGTAGGGTGGAGTTTGAGGTGTTCTTC.

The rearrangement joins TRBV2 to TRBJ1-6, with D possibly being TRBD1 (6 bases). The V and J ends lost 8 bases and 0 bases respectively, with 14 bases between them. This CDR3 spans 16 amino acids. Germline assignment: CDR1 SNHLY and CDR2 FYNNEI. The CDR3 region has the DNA TGTGCCAGCGGGAGGGGGGGGTCCTCCTATAATTCACCCCTCCACTTT. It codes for CASGRGGSSYNSPLHF.

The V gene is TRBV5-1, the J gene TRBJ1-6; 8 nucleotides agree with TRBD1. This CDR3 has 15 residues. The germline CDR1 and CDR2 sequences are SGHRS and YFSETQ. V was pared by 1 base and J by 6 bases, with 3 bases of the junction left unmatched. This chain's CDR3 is CASSLSDRGNSPLHF. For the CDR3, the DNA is TGCGCCAGCAGCTTGTCCGACAGGGGTAATTCACCCCTCCACTTT.

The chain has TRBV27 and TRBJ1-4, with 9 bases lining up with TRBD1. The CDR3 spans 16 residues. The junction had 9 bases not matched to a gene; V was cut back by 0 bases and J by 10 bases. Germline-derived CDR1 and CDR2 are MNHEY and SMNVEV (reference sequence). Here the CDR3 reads CASSLSSGQGAGKLFF. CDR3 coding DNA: TGTGCCAGCAGTTTATCGTCGGGACAGGGAGCGGGAAAACTGTTTTTT.

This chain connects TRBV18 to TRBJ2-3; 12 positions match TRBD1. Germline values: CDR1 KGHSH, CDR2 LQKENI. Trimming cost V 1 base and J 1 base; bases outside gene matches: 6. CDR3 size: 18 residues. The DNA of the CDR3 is TGTGCCAGCTCACCACGGGGACAGGGGGCGTCGGGCACAGATACGCAGTATTTT. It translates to CASSPRGQGASGTDTQYF.

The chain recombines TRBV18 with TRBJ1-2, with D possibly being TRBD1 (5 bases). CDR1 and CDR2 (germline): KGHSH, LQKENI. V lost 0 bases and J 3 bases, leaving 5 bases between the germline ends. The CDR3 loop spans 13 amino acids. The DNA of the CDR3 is TGTGCCAGCTCACCACCGGGGGACTATGGCTACACCTTC. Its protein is CASSPPGDYGYTF.

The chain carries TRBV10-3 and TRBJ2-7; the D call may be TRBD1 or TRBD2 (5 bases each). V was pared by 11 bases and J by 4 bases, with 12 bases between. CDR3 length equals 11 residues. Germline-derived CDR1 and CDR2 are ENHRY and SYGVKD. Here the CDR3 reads CALVGGYEQYF. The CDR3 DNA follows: TGTGCCCTCGTTGGGGGTTACGAGCAGTACTTC.

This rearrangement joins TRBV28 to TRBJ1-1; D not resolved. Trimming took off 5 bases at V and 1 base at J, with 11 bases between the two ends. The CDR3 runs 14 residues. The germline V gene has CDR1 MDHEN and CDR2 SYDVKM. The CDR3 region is CASSLYAGNTEAFF. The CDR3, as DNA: TGTGCCAGCAGTCTATACGCGGGGAACACTGAAGCTTTCTTT.

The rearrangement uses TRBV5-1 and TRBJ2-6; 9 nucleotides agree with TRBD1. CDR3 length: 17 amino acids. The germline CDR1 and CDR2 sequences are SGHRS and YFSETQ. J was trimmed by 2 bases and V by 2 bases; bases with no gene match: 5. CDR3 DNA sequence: TGCGCCAGCAGCTTTGGGAACAGGGGGCCTGGGGCCAACGTCCTGACTTTC. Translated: CASSFGNRGPGANVLTF.

The CDR3 here is CASKQGANEKLFF. CDR3 nucleotides: TGTGCCTCCAAACAGGGAGCTAATGAAAAACTGTTTTTT. The V and J genes are TRBV30 and TRBJ1-4; the D gene is possibly TRBD1 (6 bases). V lost 7 bases, J lost 3 bases, and 12 bases lay in between. CDR3 length: 13 residues. The V gene's germline CDR1 is GTSNPN and CDR2 SVGIG (reference sequence).

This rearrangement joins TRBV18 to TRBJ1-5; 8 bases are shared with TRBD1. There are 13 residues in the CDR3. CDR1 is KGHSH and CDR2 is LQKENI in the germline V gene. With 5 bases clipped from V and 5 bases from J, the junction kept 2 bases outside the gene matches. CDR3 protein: CASSKQGDQPQHF. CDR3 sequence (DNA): TGTGCCAGCTCAAAACAGGGGGATCAGCCCCAGCATTTT.

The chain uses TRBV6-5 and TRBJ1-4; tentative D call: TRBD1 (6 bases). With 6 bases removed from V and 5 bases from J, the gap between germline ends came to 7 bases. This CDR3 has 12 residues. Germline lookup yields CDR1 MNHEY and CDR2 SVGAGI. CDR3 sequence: CASRDRNEKLFF. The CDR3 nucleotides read TGTGCCAGCAGGGACAGAAATGAAAAACTGTTTTTT.

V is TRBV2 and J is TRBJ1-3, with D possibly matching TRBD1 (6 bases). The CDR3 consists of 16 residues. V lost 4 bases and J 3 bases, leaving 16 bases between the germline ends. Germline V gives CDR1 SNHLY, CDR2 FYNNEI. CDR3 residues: CASSVSEGTYGNTIYF. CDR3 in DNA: TGTGCCAGCAGTGTTTCCGAAGGGACATATGGAAACACCATATATTTT.

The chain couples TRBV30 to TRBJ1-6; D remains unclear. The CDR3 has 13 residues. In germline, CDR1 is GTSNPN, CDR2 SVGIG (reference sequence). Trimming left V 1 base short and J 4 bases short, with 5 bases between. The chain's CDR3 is CAWSGQYNSPLHF. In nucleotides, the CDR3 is TGTGCCTGGAGTGGGCAGTATAATTCACCCCTCCACTTT.

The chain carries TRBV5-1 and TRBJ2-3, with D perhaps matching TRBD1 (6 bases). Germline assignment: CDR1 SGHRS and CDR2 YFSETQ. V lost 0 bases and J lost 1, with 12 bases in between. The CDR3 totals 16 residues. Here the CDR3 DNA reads TGCGCCAGCAGCTTGGAACAGGGCGGTGGCACAGATACGCAGTATTTT. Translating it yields CASSLEQGGGTDTQYF.

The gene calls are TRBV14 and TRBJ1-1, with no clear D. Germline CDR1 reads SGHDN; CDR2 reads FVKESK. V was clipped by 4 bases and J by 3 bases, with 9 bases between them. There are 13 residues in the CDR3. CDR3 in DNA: TGTGCCAGCAGCCCCTTGCTGGACACTGAAGCTTTCTTT. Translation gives CASSPLLDTEAFF.

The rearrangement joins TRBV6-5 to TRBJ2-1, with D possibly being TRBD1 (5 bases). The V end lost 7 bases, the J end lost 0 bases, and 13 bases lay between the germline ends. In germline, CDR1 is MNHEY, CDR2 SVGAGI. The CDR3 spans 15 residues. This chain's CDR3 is CASIKDRSSYNEQFF. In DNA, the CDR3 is TGTGCCAGCATCAAAGACAGAAGCTCCTACAATGAGCAGTTCTTC.

In DNA form, the CDR3 reads TGTGCCAGCAGCCCTGGCCTGAATTCACCCCTCCACTTT. Protein sequence: CASSPGLNSPLHF. J is TRBJ1-6 and V is TRBV2; D unclear. Germline lookup yields CDR1 SNHLY and CDR2 FYNNEI. The CDR3 is made up of 13 amino acids. The V and J ends lost 6 bases and 7 bases respectively, with 10 bases between them.

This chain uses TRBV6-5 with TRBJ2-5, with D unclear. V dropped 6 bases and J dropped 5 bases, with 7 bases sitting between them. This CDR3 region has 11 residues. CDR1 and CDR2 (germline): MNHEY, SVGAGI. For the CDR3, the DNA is TGTGCCAGCAGGGGTGGGGAGACCCAGTACTTC. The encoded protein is CASRGGETQYF.

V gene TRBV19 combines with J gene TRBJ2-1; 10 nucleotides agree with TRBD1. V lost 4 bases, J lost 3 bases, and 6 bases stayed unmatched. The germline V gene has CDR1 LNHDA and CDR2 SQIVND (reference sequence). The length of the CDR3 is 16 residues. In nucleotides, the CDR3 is TGTGCCAGTAGTAGGTCCGGGACAGGGGTCTACAATGAGCAGTTCTTC. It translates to CASSRSGTGVYNEQFF.

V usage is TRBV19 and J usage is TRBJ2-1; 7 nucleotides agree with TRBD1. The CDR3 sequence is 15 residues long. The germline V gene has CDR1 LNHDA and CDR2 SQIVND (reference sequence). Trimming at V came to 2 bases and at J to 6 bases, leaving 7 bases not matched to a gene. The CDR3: CASSILRQGGNEQFF. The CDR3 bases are TGTGCCAGTAGTATATTACGACAGGGTGGCAATGAGCAGTTCTTC.

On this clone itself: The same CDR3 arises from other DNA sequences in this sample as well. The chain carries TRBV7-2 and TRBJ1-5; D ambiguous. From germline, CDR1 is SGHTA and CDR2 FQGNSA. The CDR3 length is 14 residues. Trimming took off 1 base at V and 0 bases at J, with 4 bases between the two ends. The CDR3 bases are TGTGCCAGCAGCTTAGGGACTAGCAATCAGCCCCAGCATTTT. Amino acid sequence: CASSLGTSNQPQHF.

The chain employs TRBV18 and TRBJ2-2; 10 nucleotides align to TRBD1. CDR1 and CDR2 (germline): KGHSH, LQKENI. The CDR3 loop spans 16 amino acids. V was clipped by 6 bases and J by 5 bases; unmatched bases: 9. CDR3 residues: CASSPDRGLRTGELFF. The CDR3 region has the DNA TGTGCCAGCTCGCCAGACAGGGGGCTTCGAACCGGGGAGCTGTTTTTT.

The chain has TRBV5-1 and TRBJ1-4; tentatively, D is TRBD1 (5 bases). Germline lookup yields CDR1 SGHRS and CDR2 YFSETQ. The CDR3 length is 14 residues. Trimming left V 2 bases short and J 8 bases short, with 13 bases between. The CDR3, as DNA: TGCGCCAGCAGCTTCGGGCAGGGCAGGGAAAAACTGTTTTTT. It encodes CASSFGQGREKLFF.

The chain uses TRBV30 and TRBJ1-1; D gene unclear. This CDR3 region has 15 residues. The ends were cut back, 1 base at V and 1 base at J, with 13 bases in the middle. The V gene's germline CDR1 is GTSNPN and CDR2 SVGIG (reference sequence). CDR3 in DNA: TGTGCCTGGAGTGGCACTCGGGAGGGGAACACTGAAGCTTTCTTT. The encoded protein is CAWSGTREGNTEAFF.

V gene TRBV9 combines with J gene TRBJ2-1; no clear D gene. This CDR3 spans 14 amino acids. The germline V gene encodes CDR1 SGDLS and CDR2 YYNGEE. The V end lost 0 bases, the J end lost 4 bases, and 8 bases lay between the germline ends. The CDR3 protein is CASSVGGSYNEQFF. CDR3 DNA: TGTGCCAGCAGCGTAGGCGGCAGTTACAATGAGCAGTTCTTC.

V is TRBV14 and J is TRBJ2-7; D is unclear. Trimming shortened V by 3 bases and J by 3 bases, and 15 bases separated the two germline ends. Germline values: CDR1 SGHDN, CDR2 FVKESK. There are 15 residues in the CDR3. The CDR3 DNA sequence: TGTGCCAGCAGCCACCCTCGCGCGAGTTTCTACGAGCAGTACTTC. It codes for CASSHPRASFYEQYF. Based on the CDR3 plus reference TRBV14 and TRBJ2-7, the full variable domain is EAGVTQFPSHSVIEKGQTVTLRCDPISGHDNLYWYRRVMGKEIKFLLHFVKESKQDESGMPNNRFLAERTGGTYSTLKVQPAELEDSGVYFCASSHPRASFYEQYFGPGTRLTVT.